This T cell receptor beta chain was profiled in a study of neurological immune-mediated disorders. Germline CDR1 and CDR2: SGHTA and FQGNSA. V trimming: 1 base; J trimming: 1 base; junction bases outside the gene matches: 3. The CDR3 spans 15 residues. One entry per CDR3 protein results from TCRdb running MiXCR on the 5' RACE reads. The sample contains tens of thousands of distinct CDR3 sequences, 3.6% of which appear only once. This clonotype was seen ten or more times. The sequence was collected from a man aged 25 to 45 with multiple sclerosis. J is TRBJ2-7 and V is TRBV7-2; 8 bases align to TRBD1. Sequences were obtained from PBMCs. This chain's CDR3 is CASSLGGTGSYEQYF. In DNA, the CDR3 is TGTGCCAGCAGCTTAGGGGGGACAGGTTCCTACGAGCAGTACTTC.